The T cell receptor (beta chain) under discussion was sequenced for a study of T cells after yellow fever vaccination. Background on the study: With SMART-Seq v4 Ultra Low Input, the fractions containing low cell numbers were prepared. Points from the study as a whole: It was a weaker secondary response, yet one that peaked faster, at day 5 versus 15. Post-booster repertoires again held most primary-vaccination clones (approximately 96% CD4, about 90% CD8).

Synthesis of TCR cDNA relied on 5'RACE template switching, which attached a universal primer site and UMIs. Using its own MiXCR run on the 5' RACE reads, TCRdb lists one record per CDR3 protein. The table shows tens of thousands of distinct CDR3 sequences, with around 3.5% occurring only once. This clonotype was found many times. This TCR came from a man aged 18 to 35 who received the YFV17D yellow fever vaccine. This sample comprised PBMCs, either bulk or a sorted T-cell subset (CD4+, CD8+, memory, or dextramer-sorted; not recorded which), obtained roughly 45 days after the first yellow fever vaccination.

DNA for the CDR3: TGCAGTGCTAGAGTTGGCAGCAATCAGCCCCAGCATTTT. This codes for CSARVGSNQPQHF. The chain carries TRBV20-1 and TRBJ1-5; the D is unclear. The CDR3 has 13 amino acids. The germline V and J ends were trimmed by 1 base and 1 base, with 5 bases remaining between them. Germline CDR1 reads DFQATT; CDR2 reads SNEGSKA (reference sequence).